The 30 T cell receptor beta chains in this list originate from one sample, sequenced in a study of beta chain features in type 1 diabetes. Reverse transcription of all isolated RNA meant that expressed TCRB transcripts were sequenced. Profiled with immunoSEQ multiplex PCR; TCRdb holds only in-frame clones, not every one. Of about 620,000 clones in the sample, roughly a sixth were seen once. The sequenced sample consisted of naive CD4+ T cells from blood. The receptors stem from a man aged 18 to 35 in good health.

In its sample, this clone was seen a few times. V is TRBV11-2 and J is TRBJ2-3, with D possibly called TRBD1 or TRBD2 (6 bases each). Per the germline V gene, CDR1 is SGHAT and CDR2 is FQNNGV. Trimming took off 1 base at V and 5 bases at J, with 19 bases between the two ends. The CDR3 spans 17 residues. The CDR3 DNA reads TGTGCCAGCAGCTTAGTCTTCGGGGGCTTGATTGGAGATACGCAGTATTTT. Its protein product is CASSLVFGGLIGDTQYF. Supplemented by reference TRBV11-2 and TRBJ2-3, the full variable domain reads EAGVAQSPRYKIIEKRQSVAFWCNPISGHATLYWYQQILGQGPKLLIQFQNNGVVDDSQLPKDRFSAERLKGVDSTLKIQPAKLEDSAVYLCASSLVFGGLIGDTQYFGPGTRLTVL.

This chain uses TRBV10-3 with TRBJ2-2; 7 bases fit TRBD1. From germline, CDR1 is ENHRY and CDR2 SYGVKD. This CDR3 spans 14 amino acids. V shed 6 bases, J shed 5 bases, and the junction held 6 bases outside the gene matches. The CDR3 DNA is TGTGCCATCAGGGGGGACAGAGGAACCGGGGAGCTGTTTTTT. It encodes CAIRGDRGTGELFF.

This clone has more than one count but fewer than ten. Here the CDR3 reads CASSVDSGHGEQFF. Here the CDR3 DNA reads TGTGCCAGCAGCGTAGATTCGGGCCACGGGGAGCAGTTCTTC. The gene calls are TRBV9 and TRBJ2-1; D is unresolved. Germline V lookup: CDR1 SGDLS, CDR2 YYNGEE. The CDR3 is 14 amino acids. Trimming pared 0 bases from V and 10 bases from J, leaving 14 bases between.

This clone was detected a few times. The chain is built from TRBV5-4 and TRBJ2-1; 11 positions agree with TRBD2. Unmatched junction bases numbered 14, after V lost 0 bases and J lost 9 bases. Germline V gene sequence: CDR1 SGHNT, CDR2 YYREEE (reference sequence). The CDR3 consists of 18 residues. The CDR3 DNA sequence: TGTGCCAGCAGCTTGGGCGGCACTAGCGGGGGCCCTAAGGTTGAGCAGTTCTTC. It specifies CASSLGGTSGGPKVEQFF.

This clone showed up just a few times. This chain joins TRBV27 and TRBJ1-2, with D uncertain. Trimming shortened V by 3 bases and J by 2 bases, and 7 bases separated the two germline ends. Germline V lookup: CDR1 MNHEY, CDR2 SMNVEV (reference sequence). The CDR3 extends over 13 amino acids. This CDR3 is CASSFRQNYGYTF. Here the CDR3 DNA reads TGTGCCAGCAGTTTTAGGCAGAACTATGGCTACACCTTC.

This clone was observed a few times. This chain connects TRBV7-9 to TRBJ2-7; D call uncertain. Trimming cost V 3 bases and J 2 bases, with 8 bases left between them. The germline V gene encodes CDR1 SEHNR and CDR2 FQNEAQ (reference sequence). The CDR3 spans 13 residues. CDR3 protein: CASSLGSAYEQYF. CDR3 DNA sequence: TGTGCCAGCAGCTTGGGGTCAGCCTACGAGCAGTACTTC.

The CDR3, as DNA: TGCGCCAGCAGCTTGGTTCCTTCGGCCGGGGAGCTGTTTTTT. Translating it yields CASSLVPSAGELFF. The chain carries TRBV5-1 and TRBJ2-2; no firm D call. The V gene lost 0 bases and the J gene lost 6 bases, with 9 bases spanning the gap. This CDR3 has 14 residues. The germline CDR1 and CDR2 sequences are SGHRS and YFSETQ.

CDR3 protein: CSVGGTGSGNTIYF. CDR3 nucleotides: TGCAGCGTTGGTGGGACAGGCTCTGGAAACACCATATATTTT. The J gene is TRBJ1-3, the V gene TRBV29-1; 8 nucleotides align to TRBD1. The germline gives CDR1 SQVTM, CDR2 ANQGSEA. The CDR3 covers 14 residues. V trimming: 4 bases; J trimming: 0 bases; junction bases outside the gene matches: 2.

The V gene is TRBV9, the J gene TRBJ2-5; 10 bases align to TRBD1. Germline V gives CDR1 SGDLS, CDR2 YYNGEE. J was trimmed by 4 bases and V by 4 bases; bases with no gene match: 10. The CDR3 has 16 residues. CDR3 sequence reads: CASSRDRGSRGETQYF. The DNA for the CDR3 is TGTGCCAGCAGCCGGGACAGGGGAAGTCGCGGAGAGACCCAGTACTTC.

The chain has TRBV28 and TRBJ2-7, with D possibly being TRBD1 or TRBD2 (7 bases each). This CDR3 comprises 15 residues. The V and J ends lost 4 bases and 2 bases respectively, with 15 bases between them. Germline V gene sequence: CDR1 MDHEN, CDR2 SYDVKM. CDR3 sequence: CASSSTSRGTYEQYF. The CDR3 nucleotides read TGTGCCAGCAGTTCGACTAGCAGGGGGACCTACGAGCAGTACTTC. The full variable domain, its missing parts supplied by reference TRBV28 and TRBJ2-7, is DVKVTQSSRYLVKRTGEKVFLECVQDMDHENMFWYRQDPGLGLRLIYFSYDVKMKEKGDIPEGYSVSREKKERFSLILESASTNQTSMYLCASSSTSRGTYEQYFGPGTRLTVT.

This clone was seen ten or more times. This chain links TRBV11-1 with TRBJ2-1; 7 bases are shared with TRBD1. Looked up from germline, CDR1 is SGHAT and CDR2 is FQDESV (reference sequence). The CDR3 has 12 residues. With V trimmed by 6 bases and J by 7 bases, 3 bases remained unmatched. DNA for the CDR3: TGTGCCAGCAGGCAGGGACAGAATGAGCAGTTCTTC. Translated, it gives CASRQGQNEQFF.

The CDR3 protein is CATSRERRTPLRYGYTF. The CDR3 bases are TGTGCCACCAGCAGAGAAAGGCGGACGCCTCTTCGCTATGGCTACACCTTC. The rearrangement joins TRBV15 to TRBJ1-2; D gene uncertain. This CDR3 has 17 amino acids. Trimming left V 0 bases short and J 4 bases short, with 18 bases between. From germline, CDR1 is LNHNV and CDR2 YYDKDF (reference sequence).

The chain recombines TRBV9 with TRBJ2-3; 16 bases agree with TRBD2. With V trimmed by 4 bases and J by 4 bases, 6 bases remained unmatched. CDR1 SGDLS and CDR2 YYNGEE come from the germline V gene. The CDR3 length is 17 residues. CDR3: CASSPGLAGGRADTQYF. The CDR3, as DNA: TGTGCCAGCAGCCCGGGACTAGCGGGGGGGCGGGCAGATACGCAGTATTTT.

V is TRBV28 and J is TRBJ2-7; a possible D gene is TRBD1 (5 bases). The V end was cut by 4 bases, the J end by 7 bases, with 17 bases between. In germline, CDR1 is MDHEN, CDR2 SYDVKM. CDR3 length equals 14 residues. CDR3 nucleotides: TGTGCCAGCAGTTGGGCGACAGATTCTAGTGAGCAGTACTTC. It is translated as CASSWATDSSEQYF.

This clone occurred a few times. The chain uses TRBV9 and TRBJ1-4, with 7 bases identical to TRBD1. Trimming removed 4 bases from V and 2 bases from J; junction bases left unmatched: 2. Per germline, CDR1 SGDLS and CDR2 YYNGEE. CDR3 length: 14 residues. The CDR3 reads CASSLQGTNEKLFF. The CDR3 DNA is TGTGCCAGCAGCCTACAGGGGACTAATGAAAAACTGTTTTTT.

The genes are TRBV6-1 and TRBJ2-1, with a weak D call TRBD2 (6 bases). The CDR3 has 12 amino acids. Per germline, CDR1 MNHNS and CDR2 SASEGT. With 2 bases removed from V and 15 bases from J, the gap between germline ends came to 14 bases. The CDR3 DNA follows: TGTGCCAGCAGTGAATATGGAGGGGTACTGTTCTTC. Translated: CASSEYGGVLFF.

The chain couples TRBV6-6 to TRBJ1-2; no definite D call. The V and J ends lost 6 bases and 5 bases respectively, with 16 bases between them. Germline V gene data show CDR1 as MNHNY and CDR2 as SVGAGI (reference sequence). There are 14 residues in the CDR3. The DNA for the CDR3 is TGTGCCAGCAGGTGGACGGCAACCTTGTATGGCTACACCTTC. This gives the protein CASRWTATLYGYTF.

This clone has only a few counts. The J gene is TRBJ1-1, the V gene TRBV19; D is uncertain. The CDR3 has 14 amino acids. Trimming took off 3 bases at V and 4 bases at J, with 12 bases between the two ends. Germline V lookup: CDR1 LNHDA, CDR2 SQIVND (reference sequence). CDR3 bases: TGTGCCAGTAGTATCTTTGGCGAATTCACTGAAGCTTTCTTT. Its translation is CASSIFGEFTEAFF.

The sample holds a few counts of this clone. The V call is TRBV27, the J call TRBJ1-2; D is uncertain. The length of the CDR3 is 13 residues. Trimming cost V 2 bases and J 8 bases, with 12 bases left between them. Germline V gene data show CDR1 as MNHEY and CDR2 as SMNVEV (reference sequence). CDR3 nucleotides: TGTGCCAGCAGTTTAACCAGGACCGGGGGCTACACCTTC. Translating gives CASSLTRTGGYTF.

This clone was observed a handful of times. The V call is TRBV6-1, the J call TRBJ2-1; 11 bases are a match to TRBD2. After removal of 6 bases from V and 8 bases from J, the junction contained 6 bases not matched to a gene. There are 14 residues in the CDR3. The germline V gene has CDR1 MNHNS and CDR2 SASEGT. The CDR3 here is CASSTLAGGYEQFF. CDR3 in DNA: TGTGCCAGCAGCACTCTAGCGGGAGGATATGAGCAGTTCTTC.

The table lists this clone with a few counts. This chain uses TRBV7-2 with TRBJ1-1; 11 bases map to TRBD1. The V gene end was trimmed by 5 bases and the J gene end by 0 bases; junction bases not matched to a gene: 5. The CDR3 extends over 16 amino acids. Germline V lookup: CDR1 SGHTA, CDR2 FQGNSA. The CDR3 here is CASSGRTGGLNTEAFF. The DNA for the CDR3 is TGTGCCAGCAGCGGCAGGACAGGGGGCCTGAACACTGAAGCTTTCTTT. Based on the CDR3 plus reference TRBV7-2 and TRBJ1-1, the full variable domain is GAGVSQSPSNKVTEKGKDVELRCDPISGHTALYWYRQSLGQGLEFLIYFQGNSAPDKSGLPSDRFSAERTGGSVSTLTIQRTQQEDSAVYLCASSGRTGGLNTEAFFGQGTRLTVV.

This clone was counted a few times. The J gene is TRBJ2-5, the V gene TRBV7-2; 10 nucleotides line up with TRBD2. V shed 0 bases, J shed 4 bases, and the junction held 5 bases outside the gene matches. The CDR3 extends over 16 amino acids. CDR1 and CDR2 (germline): SGHTA, FQGNSA. For the CDR3, the DNA is TGTGCCAGCAGCTTAGCGGGGCTAGCGGGAGTAGAGACCCAGTACTTC. Protein product: CASSLAGLAGVETQYF. The variable domain in full, with the rest retrieved from reference TRBV7-2 and TRBJ2-5, is GAGVSQSPSNKVTEKGKDVELRCDPISGHTALYWYRQSLGQGLEFLIYFQGNSAPDKSGLPSDRFSAERTGGSVSTLTIQRTQQEDSAVYLCASSLAGLAGVETQYFGPGTRLLVL.

There are a few counts of this clone. CDR3 in amino acids: CASSLKRSSYNEQFF. CDR3 nucleotides: TGTGCCAGCAGCTTAAAGCGGAGTTCCTACAATGAGCAGTTCTTC. This chain links TRBV7-3 with TRBJ2-1; D may be TRBD2 (5 bases). Germline V gene lookup returns CDR1 SGHTA and CDR2 FQGTGA. This CDR3 region has 15 residues. With 1 base removed from V and 1 base from J, the gap between germline ends came to 8 bases.

This clone was observed a few times. This rearrangement joins TRBV27 to TRBJ2-5; D remains ambiguous. The V end was cut by 1 base, the J end by 5 bases, with 11 bases between. The CDR3 contains 14 residues. CDR1 is MNHEY, CDR2 SMNVEV, per germline (reference sequence). CDR3 nucleotide sequence: TGTGCCAGCAGTTTATTTGGTCCTAGGGAGACCCAGTACTTC. Amino acids: CASSLFGPRETQYF.

The chain recombines TRBV5-6 with TRBJ2-5; D is ambiguous. The CDR3 loop spans 14 amino acids. The V gene lost 4 bases and the J gene lost 1 base, with 11 bases spanning the gap. Germline V gives CDR1 SGHDT, CDR2 YYEEEE. CDR3 amino acids: CASSPTGFQETQYF. CDR3 in DNA: TGTGCCAGCAGCCCGACTGGCTTCCAAGAGACCCAGTACTTC.

In the case of this clone: Other DNA sequences in this specimen translate into the identical CDR3. The chain employs TRBV28 and TRBJ2-7; unclear D gene. Germline CDR1 MDHEN, CDR2 SYDVKM. CDR3 length: 12 residues. V dropped 2 bases and J dropped 4 bases, with 6 bases sitting between them. CDR3 amino acids: CASSLNRYEQYF. The CDR3 DNA is TGTGCCAGCAGTTTAAATAGGTACGAGCAGTACTTC.

The chain links TRBV6-5 to TRBJ2-7; D is uncertain. The CDR3 consists of 12 residues. The germline V gene encodes CDR1 MNHEY and CDR2 SVGAGI. The V and J ends lost 4 bases and 3 bases respectively, with 7 bases between them. The CDR3: CASSSRFYEQYF. The CDR3 region has the DNA TGTGCCAGCAGTTCCCGATTCTACGAGCAGTACTTC.

The chain employs TRBV6-5 and TRBJ1-3, with D hard to call. The V gene lost 0 bases and the J gene lost 2 bases, with 11 bases spanning the gap. CDR1 and CDR2 from the germline V gene are MNHEY and SVGAGI. The length of the CDR3 is 16 residues. The CDR3 is CASSYSREGAGNTIYF. CDR3 bases: TGTGCCAGCAGTTACTCGAGGGAGGGAGCTGGAAACACCATATATTTT.

This clone has a handful of counts. The chain has TRBV21-1 and TRBJ2-7; the table assigns TRBD1, which was not confirmed against the DNA. TRBV21-1 represents a pseudogene. CDR3 length: 14 residues. The CDR3 reads CASSTDRGGYEQYF. The CDR3 nucleotides are TGTGCCAGCAGCACTGACAGGGGAGGGTACGAGCAGTACTTC.

This clone has more than one count but fewer than ten. The V call is TRBV5-5, the J call TRBJ1-6, with D possibly matching TRBD1 (5 bases). This CDR3 contains 14 residues. V was shortened by 4 bases and J by 7 bases, with 12 bases between the two germline ends. Per germline, CDR1 SGHKS and CDR2 YYEKEE (reference sequence). This CDR3 is CASSIPGRNSPLHF. CDR3 DNA sequence: TGTGCCAGCAGCATTCCAGGGAGGAATTCACCCCTCCACTTT.